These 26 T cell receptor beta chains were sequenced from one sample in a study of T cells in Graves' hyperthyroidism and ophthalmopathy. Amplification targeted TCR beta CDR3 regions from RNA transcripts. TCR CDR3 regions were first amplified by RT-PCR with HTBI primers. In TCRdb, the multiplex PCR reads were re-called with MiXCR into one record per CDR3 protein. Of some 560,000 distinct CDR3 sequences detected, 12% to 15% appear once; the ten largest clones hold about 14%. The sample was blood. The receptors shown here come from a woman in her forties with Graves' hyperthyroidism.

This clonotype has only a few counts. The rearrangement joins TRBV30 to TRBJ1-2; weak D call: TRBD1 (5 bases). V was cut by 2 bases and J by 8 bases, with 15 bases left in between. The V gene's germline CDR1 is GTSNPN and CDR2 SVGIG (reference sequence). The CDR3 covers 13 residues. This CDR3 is CAWSLMGGSGYTF. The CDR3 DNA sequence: TGTGCCTGGAGTCTCATGGGGGGGAGCGGCTACACCTTC.

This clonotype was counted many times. CDR3 DNA: TGTGCCAGCAGCCTACGGACTAGCGGGAGTTTGGGTAAACGGGATACGCAGTATTTT. Translated: CASSLRTSGSLGKRDTQYF. The rearrangement joins TRBV7-6 to TRBJ2-3; 13 nucleotides align to TRBD2. The CDR3 sequence is 19 residues long. Looked up from germline, CDR1 is SGHVS and CDR2 is FNYEAQ. V trimming: 5 bases; J trimming: 6 bases; junction bases outside the gene matches: 17.

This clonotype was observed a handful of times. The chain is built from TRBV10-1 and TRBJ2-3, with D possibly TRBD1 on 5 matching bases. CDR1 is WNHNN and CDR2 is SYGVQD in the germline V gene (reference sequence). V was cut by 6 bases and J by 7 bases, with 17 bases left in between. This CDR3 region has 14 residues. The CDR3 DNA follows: TGCGCCAGCAGCGACAGAAGTAGAATTAATACGCAGTATTTT. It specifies CASSDRSRINTQYF.

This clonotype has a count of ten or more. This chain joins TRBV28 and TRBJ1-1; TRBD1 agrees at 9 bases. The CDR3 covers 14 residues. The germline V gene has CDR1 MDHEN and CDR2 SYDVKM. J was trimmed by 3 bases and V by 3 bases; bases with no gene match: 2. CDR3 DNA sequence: TGTGCCAGCAGTTTTAACAGGGGGCACACTGAAGCTTTCTTT. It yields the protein CASSFNRGHTEAFF.

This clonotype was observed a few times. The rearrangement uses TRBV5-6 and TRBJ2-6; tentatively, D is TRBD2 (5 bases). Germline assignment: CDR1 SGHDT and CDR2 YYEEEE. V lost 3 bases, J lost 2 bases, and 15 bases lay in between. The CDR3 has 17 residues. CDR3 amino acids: CASSSRGSFAGANVLTF. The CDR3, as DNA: TGTGCCAGCAGCTCCCGAGGGTCTTTCGCTGGGGCCAACGTCCTGACTTTC.

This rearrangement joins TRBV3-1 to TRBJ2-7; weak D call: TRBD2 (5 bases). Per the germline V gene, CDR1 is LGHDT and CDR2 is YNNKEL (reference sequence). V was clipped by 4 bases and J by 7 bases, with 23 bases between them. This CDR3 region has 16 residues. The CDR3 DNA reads TGTGCCAGCAGCCGACCTGGGAGTACAGCCCCCCAAGAGCAGTACTTC. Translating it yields CASSRPGSTAPQEQYF.

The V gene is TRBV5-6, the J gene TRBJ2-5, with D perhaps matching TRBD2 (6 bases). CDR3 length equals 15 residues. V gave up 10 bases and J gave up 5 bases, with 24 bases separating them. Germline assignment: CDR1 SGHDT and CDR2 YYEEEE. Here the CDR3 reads CACSGGVGPLETQYF. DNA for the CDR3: TGTGCCTGCTCCGGCGGGGTAGGGCCGTTGGAGACCCAGTACTTC.

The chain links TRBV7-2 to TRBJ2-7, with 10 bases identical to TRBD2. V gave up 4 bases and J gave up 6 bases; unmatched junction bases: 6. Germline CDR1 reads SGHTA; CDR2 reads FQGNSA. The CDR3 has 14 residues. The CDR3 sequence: CASSSSGSFGEQYF. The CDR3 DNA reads TGTGCCAGCAGCTCTAGCGGGAGTTTTGGCGAGCAGTACTTC.

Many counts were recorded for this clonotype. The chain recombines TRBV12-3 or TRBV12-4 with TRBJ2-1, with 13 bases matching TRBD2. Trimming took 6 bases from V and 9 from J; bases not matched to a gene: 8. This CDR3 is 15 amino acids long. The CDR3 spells CASRTSGRFGGEQFF. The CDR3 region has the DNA TGTGCCAGCAGGACTAGCGGGAGGTTTGGTGGTGAGCAGTTCTTC.

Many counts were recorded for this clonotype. CDR3 in amino acids: CASSLGRDYYNEQFF. The CDR3 DNA reads TGCGCCAGCAGCTTGGGAAGGGATTACTACAATGAGCAGTTCTTC. The chain combines TRBV5-1 with TRBJ2-1; D gene uncertain. CDR3 length: 15 residues. Germline V gene lookup returns CDR1 SGHRS and CDR2 YFSETQ. V was clipped by 0 bases and J by 3 bases, with 10 bases between them.

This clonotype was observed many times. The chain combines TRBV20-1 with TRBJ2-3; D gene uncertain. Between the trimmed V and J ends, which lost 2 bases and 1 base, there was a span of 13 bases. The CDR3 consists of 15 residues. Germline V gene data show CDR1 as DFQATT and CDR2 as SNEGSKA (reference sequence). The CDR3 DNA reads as TGCAGTGCTAGACCCCTTTCCGCTGGCACAGATACGCAGTATTTT. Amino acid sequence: CSARPLSAGTDTQYF.

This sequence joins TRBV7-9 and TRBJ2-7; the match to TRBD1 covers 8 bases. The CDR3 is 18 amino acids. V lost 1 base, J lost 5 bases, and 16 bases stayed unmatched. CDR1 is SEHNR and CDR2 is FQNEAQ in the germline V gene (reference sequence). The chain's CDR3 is CASSLGFTGTGVKDEQYF. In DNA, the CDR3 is TGTGCCAGCAGCTTAGGATTCACCGGGACAGGAGTAAAGGACGAGCAGTACTTC.

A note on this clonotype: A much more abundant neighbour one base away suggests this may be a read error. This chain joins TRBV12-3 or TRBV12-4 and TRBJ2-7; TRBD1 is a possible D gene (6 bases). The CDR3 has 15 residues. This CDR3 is CASSFIQGPSYKQYF. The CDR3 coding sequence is TGTGCCAGCAGTTTCATCCAGGGGCCTTCCTACAAGCAGTACTTC.

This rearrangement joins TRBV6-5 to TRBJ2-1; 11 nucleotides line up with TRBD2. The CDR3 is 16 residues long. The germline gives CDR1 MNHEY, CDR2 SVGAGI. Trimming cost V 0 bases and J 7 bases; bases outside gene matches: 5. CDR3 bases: TGTGCCAGCAGTTACTCCCTAGCGGGAGGTGAGAATGAGCAGTTCTTC. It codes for CASSYSLAGGENEQFF.

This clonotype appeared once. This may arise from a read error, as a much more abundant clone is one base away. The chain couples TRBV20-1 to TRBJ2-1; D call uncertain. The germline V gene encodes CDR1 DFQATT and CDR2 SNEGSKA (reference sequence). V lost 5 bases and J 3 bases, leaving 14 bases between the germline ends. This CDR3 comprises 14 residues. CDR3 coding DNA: TGCAGTGCTGCGACCAGCAGCCTCTACAATGAGCAGTTCTTC. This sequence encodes CSAATSSLYNEQFF.

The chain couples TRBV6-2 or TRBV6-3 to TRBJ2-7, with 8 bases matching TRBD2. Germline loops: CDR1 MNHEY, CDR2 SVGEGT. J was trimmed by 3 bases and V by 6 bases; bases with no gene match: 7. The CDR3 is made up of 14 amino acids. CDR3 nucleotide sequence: TGTGCCAGCAGCCCCGGGACTAGAGTCTACGAGCAGTACTTC. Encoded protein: CASSPGTRVYEQYF.

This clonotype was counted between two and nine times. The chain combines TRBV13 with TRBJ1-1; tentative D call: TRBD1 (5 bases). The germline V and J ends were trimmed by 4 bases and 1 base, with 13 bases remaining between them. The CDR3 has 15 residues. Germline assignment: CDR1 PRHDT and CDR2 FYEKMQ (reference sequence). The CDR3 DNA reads TGTGCCAGCAGCTCCCTAGGGGTGGAGAACACTGAAGCTTTCTTT. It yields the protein CASSSLGVENTEAFF.

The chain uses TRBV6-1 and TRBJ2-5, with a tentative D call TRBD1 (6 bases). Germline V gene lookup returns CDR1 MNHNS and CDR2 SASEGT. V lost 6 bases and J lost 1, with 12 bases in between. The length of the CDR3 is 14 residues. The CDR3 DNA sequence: TGTGCCAGCAGGAGCCGGGACACCCAAGAGACCCAGTACTTC. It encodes CASRSRDTQETQYF.

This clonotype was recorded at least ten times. For the CDR3, the DNA is TGTGCCACCAGTCCGGATTCCTACGAGCAGTACTTC. Translated: CATSPDSYEQYF. This chain connects TRBV15 to TRBJ2-7; D gene uncertain. The CDR3 consists of 12 residues. Germline CDR1 reads LNHNV; CDR2 reads YYDKDF (reference sequence). V was clipped by 6 bases and J by 1 base, with 7 bases between them.

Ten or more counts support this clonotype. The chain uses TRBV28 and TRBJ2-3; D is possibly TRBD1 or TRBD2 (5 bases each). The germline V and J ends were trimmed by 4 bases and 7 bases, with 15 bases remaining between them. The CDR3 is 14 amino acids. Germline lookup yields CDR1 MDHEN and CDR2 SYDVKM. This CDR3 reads CASSYRGLGNTQYF. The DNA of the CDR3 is TGTGCCAGCAGTTACCGGGGCCTGGGGAATACGCAGTATTTT.

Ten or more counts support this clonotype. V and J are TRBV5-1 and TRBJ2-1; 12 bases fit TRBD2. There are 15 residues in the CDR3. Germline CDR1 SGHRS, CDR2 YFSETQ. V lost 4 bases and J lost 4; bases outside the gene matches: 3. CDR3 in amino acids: CASSPTSGRYNEQFF. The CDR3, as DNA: TGCGCCAGCAGCCCTACTAGCGGGAGGTACAATGAGCAGTTCTTC.

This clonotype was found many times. The CDR3: CAISGPGTGRTYEQYF. CDR3 in DNA: TGTGCCATCAGCGGCCCCGGGACTGGAAGGACCTACGAGCAGTACTTC. This chain uses TRBV10-3 with TRBJ2-7; TRBD2 might be the D (6 bases). Germline V gene lookup returns CDR1 ENHRY and CDR2 SYGVKD. Trimming removed 6 bases at V and 2 bases at J, with 20 bases between. CDR3 size: 16 residues.

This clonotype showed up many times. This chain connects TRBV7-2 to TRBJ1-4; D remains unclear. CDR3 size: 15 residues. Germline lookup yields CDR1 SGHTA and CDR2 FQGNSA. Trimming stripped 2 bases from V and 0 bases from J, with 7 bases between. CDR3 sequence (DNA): TGTGCCAGCAGCTTATTAGGGTCAACTAATGAAAAACTGTTTTTT. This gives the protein CASSLLGSTNEKLFF.

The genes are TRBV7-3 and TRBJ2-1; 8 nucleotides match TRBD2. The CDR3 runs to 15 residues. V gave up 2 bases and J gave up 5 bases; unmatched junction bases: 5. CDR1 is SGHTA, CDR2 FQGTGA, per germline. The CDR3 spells CASSLQGLAHNEQFF. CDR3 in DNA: TGTGCCAGCAGCTTACAAGGACTAGCCCACAATGAGCAGTTCTTC.

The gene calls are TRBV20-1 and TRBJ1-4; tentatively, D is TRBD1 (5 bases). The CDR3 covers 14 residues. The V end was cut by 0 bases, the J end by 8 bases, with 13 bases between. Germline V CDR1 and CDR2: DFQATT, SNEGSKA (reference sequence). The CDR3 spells CSARDRESGEKLFF. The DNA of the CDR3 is TGCAGTGCTAGAGACAGGGAGAGTGGAGAAAAACTGTTTTTT.

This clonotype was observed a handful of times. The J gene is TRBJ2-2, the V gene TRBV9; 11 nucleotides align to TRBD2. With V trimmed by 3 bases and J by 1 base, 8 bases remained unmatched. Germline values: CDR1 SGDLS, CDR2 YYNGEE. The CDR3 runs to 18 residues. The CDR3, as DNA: TGTGCCAGCAGCGGAAGGACGGGGACTAGCGGGAACACCGGGGAGCTGTTTTTT. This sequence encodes CASSGRTGTSGNTGELFF.